Included here is one TCR beta chain sequence, with context. V shed 7 bases and J shed 1 base, with 16 bases lying between them. Germline V CDR1 and CDR2: SGHTA, FQGNSA. The CDR3 runs to 16 residues. This sample was taken from a study of blood T cell repertoires in COVID-19. Overall study context: Spain, Italy and the United States supplied samples that represented acute and convalescent COVID-19.

How the authors handled the data: The assay estimated nucleated cells by amplifying reference gene primers. Assay used: immunoSEQ multiplex PCR; TCRdb lists only in-frame clones, some missing. V and J calls and clone size are as listed in that table; D and trimming were resolved from the DNA. This sample carries roughly 13,000 clones, nearly 75% of them seen once, and the ten largest clones take 20% to 25%. Sequencing used peripheral blood. The clonotype comes from a boy aged 2 to 10 with active or convalescent COVID-19. The chain recombines TRBV7-2 with TRBJ2-2; D perhaps matches TRBD2 (6 bases). Here the CDR3 DNA reads TGTGCCAGCACCCTCTCGGGACTGGGGAACACCGGGGAGCTGTTTTTT. Residues: CASTLSGLGNTGELFF.